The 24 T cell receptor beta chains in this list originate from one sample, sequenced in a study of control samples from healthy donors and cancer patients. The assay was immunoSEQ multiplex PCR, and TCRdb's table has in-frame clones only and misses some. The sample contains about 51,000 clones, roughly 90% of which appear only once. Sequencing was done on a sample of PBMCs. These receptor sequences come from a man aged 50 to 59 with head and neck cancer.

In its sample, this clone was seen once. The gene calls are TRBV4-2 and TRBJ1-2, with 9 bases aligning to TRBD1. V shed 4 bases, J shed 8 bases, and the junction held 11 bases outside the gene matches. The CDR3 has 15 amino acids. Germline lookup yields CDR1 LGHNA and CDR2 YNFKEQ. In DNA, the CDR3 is TGTGCCAGCAGCCGACAGGACAGGGGAGGACGGGGCTACACCTTC. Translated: CASSRQDRGGRGYTF.

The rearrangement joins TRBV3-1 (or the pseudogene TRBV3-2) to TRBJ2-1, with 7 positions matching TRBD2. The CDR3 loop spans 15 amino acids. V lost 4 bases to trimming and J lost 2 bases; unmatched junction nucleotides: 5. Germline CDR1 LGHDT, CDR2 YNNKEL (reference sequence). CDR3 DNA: TGTGCCAGCAGCCCGAGTGGGGGGGCCTACAATGAGCAGTTCTTC. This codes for CASSPSGGAYNEQFF.

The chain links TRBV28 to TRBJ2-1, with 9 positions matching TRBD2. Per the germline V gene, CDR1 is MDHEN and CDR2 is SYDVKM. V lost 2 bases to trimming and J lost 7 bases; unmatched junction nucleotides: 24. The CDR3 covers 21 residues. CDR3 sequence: CASSLEIPLVAGLANSNEQFF. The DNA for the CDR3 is TGTGCCAGCAGTTTAGAAATCCCATTGGTTGCCGGACTAGCGAATTCTAATGAGCAGTTCTTC.

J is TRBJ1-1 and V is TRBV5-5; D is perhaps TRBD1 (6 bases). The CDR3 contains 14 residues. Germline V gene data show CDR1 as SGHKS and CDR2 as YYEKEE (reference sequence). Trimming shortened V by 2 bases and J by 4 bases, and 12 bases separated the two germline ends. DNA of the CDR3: TGTGCCAGCAGCTTCAGGGGAAGTGGCACTGAAGCTTTCTTT. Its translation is CASSFRGSGTEAFF.

The CDR3 protein is CASSRETGGYTF. In nucleotides, the CDR3 is TGTGCCAGCAGTAGGGAGACGGGCGGCTACACCTTC. V usage is TRBV12-3 or TRBV12-4 and J usage is TRBJ1-2; no clear D. The CDR3 consists of 12 residues. The germline V and J ends were trimmed by 5 bases and 8 bases, with 12 bases remaining between them.

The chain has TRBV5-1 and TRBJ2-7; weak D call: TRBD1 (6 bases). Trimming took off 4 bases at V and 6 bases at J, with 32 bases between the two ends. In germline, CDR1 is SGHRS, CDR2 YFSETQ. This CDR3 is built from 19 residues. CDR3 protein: CASSPVGAGDEGSLFEQYF. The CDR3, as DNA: TGCGCCAGCAGCCCGGTTGGGGCAGGGGATGAGGGGAGTCTCTTCGAGCAGTACTTC.

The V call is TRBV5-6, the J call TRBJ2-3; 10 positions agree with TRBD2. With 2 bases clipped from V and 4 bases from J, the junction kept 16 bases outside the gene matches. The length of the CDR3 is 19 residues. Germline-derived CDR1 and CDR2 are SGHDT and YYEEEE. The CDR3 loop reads CASSFTGTSVGPPPDTQYF. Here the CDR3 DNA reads TGTGCCAGCAGCTTTACCGGGACTAGCGTTGGTCCCCCCCCAGATACGCAGTATTTT.

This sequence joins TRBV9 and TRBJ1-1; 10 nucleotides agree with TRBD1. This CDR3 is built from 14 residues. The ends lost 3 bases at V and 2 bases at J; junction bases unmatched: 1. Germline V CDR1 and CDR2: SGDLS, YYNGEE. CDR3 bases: TGTGCCAGCAGCGCGACAGGGGGCAACACTGAAGCTTTCTTT. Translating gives CASSATGGNTEAFF.

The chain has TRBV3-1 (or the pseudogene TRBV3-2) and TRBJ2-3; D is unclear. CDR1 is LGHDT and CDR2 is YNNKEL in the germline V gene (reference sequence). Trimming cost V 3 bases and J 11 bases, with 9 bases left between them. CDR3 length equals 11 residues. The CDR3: CASSHENEQYF. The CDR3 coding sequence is TGTGCCAGCAGCCATGAAAATGAGCAGTATTTT.

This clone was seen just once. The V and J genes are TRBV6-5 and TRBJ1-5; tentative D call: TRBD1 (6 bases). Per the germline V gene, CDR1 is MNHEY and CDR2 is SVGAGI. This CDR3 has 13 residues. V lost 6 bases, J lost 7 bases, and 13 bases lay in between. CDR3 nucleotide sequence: TGTGCCAGCAGGAGGGACAACTACCAGCCCCAGCATTTT. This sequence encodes CASRRDNYQPQHF.

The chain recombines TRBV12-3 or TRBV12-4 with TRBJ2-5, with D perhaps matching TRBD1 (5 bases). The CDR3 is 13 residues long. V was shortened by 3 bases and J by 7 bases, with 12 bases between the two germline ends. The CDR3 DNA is TGTGCCAGCAGTTTCCAGGGAAAGGGGACCCAGTACTTC. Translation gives CASSFQGKGTQYF.

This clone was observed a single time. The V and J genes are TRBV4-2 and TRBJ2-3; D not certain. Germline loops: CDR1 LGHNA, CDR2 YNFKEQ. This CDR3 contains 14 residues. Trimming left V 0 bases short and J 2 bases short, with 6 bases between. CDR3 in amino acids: CASSQDTPTDTQYF. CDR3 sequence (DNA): TGTGCCAGCAGCCAAGATACCCCCACAGATACGCAGTATTTT.

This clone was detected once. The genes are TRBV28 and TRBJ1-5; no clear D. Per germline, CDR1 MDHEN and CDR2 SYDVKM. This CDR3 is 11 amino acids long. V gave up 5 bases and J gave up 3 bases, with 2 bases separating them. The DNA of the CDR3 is TGTGCCAGCAGTGTCAATCAGCCCCAGCATTTT. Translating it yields CASSVNQPQHF.

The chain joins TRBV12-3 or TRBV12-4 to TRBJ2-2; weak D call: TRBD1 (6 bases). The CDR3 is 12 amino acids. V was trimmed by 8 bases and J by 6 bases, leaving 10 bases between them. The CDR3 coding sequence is TGTGCCAGCTCTACAGGGTCCGGGGAGCTGTTTTTT. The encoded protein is CASSTGSGELFF.

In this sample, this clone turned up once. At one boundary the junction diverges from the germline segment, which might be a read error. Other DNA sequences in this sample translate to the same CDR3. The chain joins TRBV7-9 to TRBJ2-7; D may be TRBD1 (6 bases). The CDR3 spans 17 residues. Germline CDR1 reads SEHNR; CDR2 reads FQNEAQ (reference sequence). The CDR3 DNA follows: TGTGCTAGCAGCCCTACAACCTGGACAGAAAGCTCCTACGAGCAGTACTTC. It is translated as CASSPTTWTESSYEQYF. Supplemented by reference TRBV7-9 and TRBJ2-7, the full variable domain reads DTGVSQNPRHKITKRGQNVTFRCDPISEHNRLYWYRQTLGQGPEFLTYFQNEAQLEKSRLLSDRFSAERPKGSFSTLEIQRTEQGDSAMYLCASSPTTWTESSYEQYFGPGTRLTVT.

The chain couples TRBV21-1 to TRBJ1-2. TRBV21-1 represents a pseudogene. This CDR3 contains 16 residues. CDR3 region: CASSTARAQTLYGYTF. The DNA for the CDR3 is TGTGCCAGCAGCACCGCCCGGGCACAGACACTCTATGGCTACACCTTC.

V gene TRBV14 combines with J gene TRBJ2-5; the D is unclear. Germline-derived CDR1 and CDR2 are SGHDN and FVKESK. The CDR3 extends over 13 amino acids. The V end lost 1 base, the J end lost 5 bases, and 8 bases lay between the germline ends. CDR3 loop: CASSQVPPETQYF. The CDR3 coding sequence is TGTGCCAGCAGCCAAGTCCCACCGGAGACCCAGTACTTC.

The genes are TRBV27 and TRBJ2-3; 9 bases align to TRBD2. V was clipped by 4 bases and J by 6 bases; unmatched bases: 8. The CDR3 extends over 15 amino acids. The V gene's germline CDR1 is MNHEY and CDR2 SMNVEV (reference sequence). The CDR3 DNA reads TGTGCCAGCAGTTCATTGCTAGCGGGGAGGGATACGCAGTATTTT. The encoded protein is CASSSLLAGRDTQYF.

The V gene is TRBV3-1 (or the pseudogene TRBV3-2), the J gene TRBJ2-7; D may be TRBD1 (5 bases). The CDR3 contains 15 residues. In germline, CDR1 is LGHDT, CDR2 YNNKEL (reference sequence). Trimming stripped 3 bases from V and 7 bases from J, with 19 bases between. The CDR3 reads CASSHTGNPVREQYF. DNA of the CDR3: TGTGCCAGCAGCCACACAGGAAACCCAGTTCGGGAGCAGTACTTC.

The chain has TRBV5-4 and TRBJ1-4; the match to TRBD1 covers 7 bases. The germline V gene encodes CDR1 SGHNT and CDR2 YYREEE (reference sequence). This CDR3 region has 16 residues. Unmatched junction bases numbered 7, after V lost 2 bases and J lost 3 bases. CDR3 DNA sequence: TGTGCCAGCAGCTTCACCCCGGGACAGCCTAATGAAAAACTGTTTTTT. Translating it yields CASSFTPGQPNEKLFF.

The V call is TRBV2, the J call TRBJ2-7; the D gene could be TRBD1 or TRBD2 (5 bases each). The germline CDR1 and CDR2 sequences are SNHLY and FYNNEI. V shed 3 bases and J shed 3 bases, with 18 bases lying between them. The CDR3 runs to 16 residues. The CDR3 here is CASSDSSGPRLYEQYF. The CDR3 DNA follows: TGTGCCAGCAGTGACAGTTCGGGACCCCGGCTCTACGAGCAGTACTTC. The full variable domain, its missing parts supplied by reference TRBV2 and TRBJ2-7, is EPEVTQTPSHQVTQMGQEVILRCVPISNHLYFYWYRQILGQKVEFLVSFYNNEISEKSEIFDDQFSVERPDGSNFTLKIRSTKLEDSAMYFCASSDSSGPRLYEQYFGPGTRLTVT.

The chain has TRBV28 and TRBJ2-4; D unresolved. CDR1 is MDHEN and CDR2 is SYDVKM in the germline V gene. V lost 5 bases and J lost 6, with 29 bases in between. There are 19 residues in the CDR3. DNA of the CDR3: TGTGCCAGCAGTCCAAGAGGCCTGATGGGCAACTGGCGAGGAAACATTCAGTACTTC. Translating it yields CASSPRGLMGNWRGNIQYF.

The CDR3 sequence is CASSLEAFSGNTIYF. The CDR3 nucleotides are TGTGCCAGCAGCTTGGAAGCCTTCTCTGGAAACACCATATATTTT. This chain links TRBV5-6 with TRBJ1-3, with D unclear. V gave up 0 bases and J gave up 0 bases, with 7 bases separating them. This CDR3 contains 15 residues. Germline CDR1 reads SGHDT; CDR2 reads YYEEEE.

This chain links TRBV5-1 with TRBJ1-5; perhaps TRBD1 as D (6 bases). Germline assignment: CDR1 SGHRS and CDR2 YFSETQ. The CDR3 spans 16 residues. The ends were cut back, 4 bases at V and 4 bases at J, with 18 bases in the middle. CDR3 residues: CASSPGGGARNQPQHF. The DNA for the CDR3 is TGCGCCAGCAGCCCTGGAGGGGGGGCCCGGAATCAGCCCCAGCATTTT.